This TCR beta chain comes out of a study of radiotherapy plus CTLA-4 blockade in lung cancer. Study context: Around 20% of enrolled patients responded objectively, and approximately 34% had disease control.

Alongside CTLA-4 blockade with ipilimumab, patients with chemo-refractory metastatic non-small-cell lung cancer received focal radiation. Study-level results: Interferon-beta and early blood T cell clone dynamics reportedly predicted response best.

Worth noting for this clone: Antigen unknown.

Using immunoSEQ multiplex PCR, the repertoire was profiled, and TCRdb retains in-frame clones only, with some absent. The top ten clones hold under 9% of a sample with about 72,000 clones, 78% of them seen once. The specimen was peripheral blood, collected from a patient treated with radiotherapy plus ipilimumab. The sequence was collected from a human donor with non-small cell lung cancer who had a complete response to radiotherapy plus ipilimumab.

CDR3 residues: CASSVVGGNTGELFF. Here the CDR3 DNA reads TGTGCCAGCAGCGTGGTCGGGGGAAACACCGGGGAGCTGTTTTTT. This chain links TRBV9 with TRBJ2-2, with D possibly TRBD2 on 6 matching bases. Germline loops: CDR1 SGDLS, CDR2 YYNGEE. V lost 2 bases and J 2 bases, leaving 10 bases between the germline ends. The CDR3 has 15 amino acids.